The 26 T cell receptor beta chains below all came from one sample that was sequenced in a study of blood T cell repertoires in COVID-19 (dated by TCRdb to 2018 to 2021). Libraries were built with the immunoSEQ multiplex PCR assay. TCRdb mirrors the immuneACCESS table, restricted to in-frame sequences. Some clones are absent from its copies; in checked studies, under half trace to an unresolved V gene, and the reason for the others is unknown. The sample table contains 72,000 or so clones; only one count was recorded for around 90% of them. The top ten clonotypes cover under 0.8% of the sample. Input material: peripheral blood. Every receptor here comes from a woman aged 80 or over with acute or convalescent COVID-19.

DNA of the CDR3: TGCGCCAGCAGCTGGGGACAGAACAATGAGCAGTTCTTC. Translating gives CASSWGQNNEQFF. The chain recombines TRBV5-1 with TRBJ2-1; TRBD1 matches 7 bases. The CDR3 loop spans 13 amino acids. CDR1 and CDR2 (germline): SGHRS, YFSETQ. Trimming at V came to 3 bases and at J to 5 bases, leaving 2 bases not matched to a gene.

The chain combines TRBV28 with TRBJ2-4, with 10 bases lining up with TRBD1. This CDR3 contains 14 residues. Germline-derived CDR1 and CDR2 are MDHEN and SYDVKM. The trim removed 5 bases at V and 9 bases at J, leaving 7 bases unmatched. The CDR3: CASSLAGDRGIQYF. CDR3 sequence (DNA): TGTGCCAGCAGTCTCGCCGGGGACAGGGGCATTCAGTACTTC.

This clone was detected once. This sequence joins TRBV5-1 and TRBJ2-5; 8 positions agree with TRBD1. Germline V CDR1 and CDR2: SGHRS, YFSETQ. This CDR3 is built from 16 residues. With 2 bases clipped from V and 2 bases from J, the junction kept 8 bases outside the gene matches. Written as DNA, the CDR3 is TGCGCCAGCAGCTTATCCGGGACAGGCCTACAAGAGACCCAGTACTTC. Protein sequence: CASSLSGTGLQETQYF. The complete variable domain, with remaining parts taken from reference TRBV5-1 and TRBJ2-5, reads KAGVTQTPRYLIKTRGQQVTLSCSPISGHRSVSWYQQTPGQGLQFLFEYFSETQRNKGNFPGRFSGRQFSNSRSEMNVSTLELGDSALYLCASSLSGTGLQETQYFGPGTRLLVL.

V and J are TRBV28 and TRBJ1-5, with a weak D call TRBD1 (5 bases). In germline, CDR1 is MDHEN, CDR2 SYDVKM. Trimming pared 2 bases from V and 4 bases from J, leaving 12 bases between. This CDR3 region has 15 residues. The CDR3 DNA follows: TGTGCCAGCAGTTTAGCCGGGGGAAAAAATCAGCCCCAGCATTTT. Its protein is CASSLAGGKNQPQHF.

The chain uses TRBV10-3 and TRBJ1-2; TRBD1 matches at 7 bases. The CDR3 covers 14 residues. Per the germline V gene, CDR1 is ENHRY and CDR2 is SYGVKD. The J segment lost 7 bases and the V segment lost 3 bases, leaving 8 bases of the junction unmatched. The CDR3: CAISEPDRVFGYTF. The DNA of the CDR3 is TGTGCCATCAGTGAACCCGACAGGGTCTTTGGCTACACCTTC.

The V and J genes are TRBV5-1 and TRBJ1-4; 9 bases line up with TRBD1. This CDR3 is built from 16 residues. The germline gives CDR1 SGHRS, CDR2 YFSETQ. Germline trimming cut 2 bases from V and 4 bases from J; bases unmatched to any gene: 6. The CDR3 here is CASSFDRGENNEKLFF. In DNA, the CDR3 is TGCGCCAGCAGCTTCGACAGGGGGGAGAATAATGAAAAACTGTTTTTT.

V usage is TRBV5-4 and J usage is TRBJ1-1; 10 bases agree with TRBD1. In germline, CDR1 is SGHNT, CDR2 YYREEE (reference sequence). The CDR3 loop spans 14 amino acids. Unmatched junction bases numbered 4, after V lost 4 bases and J lost 4 bases. Here the CDR3 reads CASSQRQGATEAFF. In DNA, the CDR3 is TGTGCCAGCAGCCAAAGACAGGGGGCCACTGAAGCTTTCTTT. Filled out from reference TRBV5-4 and TRBJ1-1, the complete variable domain reads ETGVTQSPTHLIKTRGQQVTLRCSSQSGHNTVSWYQQALGQGPQFIFQYYREEENGRGNFPPRFSGLQFPNYSSELNVNALELDDSALYLCASSQRQGATEAFFGQGTRLTVV.

V is TRBV3-1 (or the pseudogene TRBV3-2) and J is TRBJ2-1; 9 bases fit TRBD1. V shed 0 bases and J 3 bases; nucleotides not matched to a gene: 3. Germline loops: CDR1 LGHDT, CDR2 YNNKEL (reference sequence). The CDR3 length is 16 residues. Written as DNA, the CDR3 is TGTGCCAGCAGCCAAGAACAGGGACAGGGCTACAATGAGCAGTTCTTC. This encodes CASSQEQGQGYNEQFF.

This clone was seen once. The chain has TRBV19 and TRBJ1-1; D uncertain. Looked up from germline, CDR1 is LNHDA and CDR2 is SQIVND (reference sequence). The V and J ends lost 6 bases and 6 bases respectively, with 11 bases between them. The length of the CDR3 is 12 residues. CDR3 sequence reads: CASSSRFAEAFF. In DNA form, the CDR3 reads TGTGCCAGTAGCTCCAGGTTCGCTGAAGCTTTCTTT.

The J gene is TRBJ1-2, the V gene TRBV5-6; no clear D. The V and J ends lost 0 bases and 1 base respectively, with 7 bases between them. CDR1 is SGHDT, CDR2 YYEEEE, per germline. The CDR3 covers 14 residues. The CDR3 DNA reads TGTGCCAGCAGCTTGGGACCTAGTAACTATGGCTACACCTTC. Translating gives CASSLGPSNYGYTF. The whole variable domain, filled in from reference TRBV5-6 and TRBJ1-2, reads DAGVTQSPTHLIKTRGQQVTLRCSPKSGHDTVSWYQQALGQGPQFIFQYYEEEERQRGNFPDRFSGHQFPNYSSELNVNALLLGDSALYLCASSLGPSNYGYTFGSGTRLTVV.

The rearrangement uses TRBV10-3 and TRBJ2-7; 7 bases agree with TRBD1. Germline V gives CDR1 ENHRY, CDR2 SYGVKD. Unmatched junction bases numbered 6, after V lost 4 bases and J lost 6 bases. The CDR3 has 13 residues. The chain's CDR3 is CAISVDRVGEQYF. CDR3 DNA sequence: TGTGCCATCAGTGTAGACAGGGTAGGCGAGCAGTACTTC.

The chain joins TRBV24-1 to TRBJ1-2; the D is unclear. V lost 7 bases, J lost 1 base, and 12 bases lay in between. This CDR3 has 14 amino acids. CDR1 and CDR2 (germline): KGHDR, SFDVKD. The CDR3 DNA is TGTGCCACCAGCCAGGATCAGTATAACTATGGCTACACCTTC. Translated: CATSQDQYNYGYTF.

V gene TRBV2 combines with J gene TRBJ2-2; D is perhaps TRBD1 (6 bases). Trimming took 1 base from V and 6 from J, leaving 9 bases between them. The CDR3 extends over 14 amino acids. Germline loops: CDR1 SNHLY, CDR2 FYNNEI. The DNA of the CDR3 is TGTGCCAGCAGTGAAGGCGACAGGTCCGGGGAGCTGTTTTTT. Translation: CASSEGDRSGELFF. The variable domain in full, completed from reference TRBV2 and TRBJ2-2, reads EPEVTQTPSHQVTQMGQEVILRCVPISNHLYFYWYRQILGQKVEFLVSFYNNEISEKSEIFDDQFSVERPDGSNFTLKIRSTKLEDSAMYFCASSEGDRSGELFFGEGSRLTVL.

The chain joins TRBV6-5 to TRBJ1-3; perhaps TRBD1 as D (5 bases). Germline-derived CDR1 and CDR2 are MNHEY and SVGAGI. This CDR3 comprises 12 residues. Trimming left V 6 bases short and J 7 bases short, with 10 bases between. The CDR3 reads CASSLGGNTIYF. The CDR3 coding sequence is TGTGCCAGCAGCCTCGGGGGTAACACCATATATTTT.

This chain uses TRBV7-9 with TRBJ1-6; TRBD1 aligns across 12 bases. Looked up from germline, CDR1 is SEHNR and CDR2 is FQNEAQ (reference sequence). The CDR3 has 15 residues. V gave up 1 base and J gave up 10 bases; unmatched junction bases: 2. This chain's CDR3 is CASSLEGQGASPLHF. The CDR3 DNA reads as TGTGCCAGCAGCTTAGAGGGACAGGGGGCCTCACCCCTCCACTTT.

This rearrangement joins TRBV15 to TRBJ2-7; the D gene is possibly TRBD2 (7 bases). V lost 0 bases to trimming and J lost 6 bases, with 21 bases between them. The CDR3 extends over 17 amino acids. From germline, CDR1 is LNHNV and CDR2 YYDKDF (reference sequence). Here the CDR3 reads CATSRDRTGGAPIEQYF. For the CDR3, the DNA is TGTGCCACCAGCAGAGATCGGACTGGGGGGGCGCCTATCGAGCAGTACTTC.

V is TRBV6-5 and J is TRBJ1-4; TRBD1 matches 7 bases. Germline V gene sequence: CDR1 MNHEY, CDR2 SVGAGI. The CDR3 extends over 14 amino acids. V lost 7 bases and J lost 1; bases outside the gene matches: 3. This CDR3 reads CASTGTVTNEKLFF. The DNA of the CDR3 is TGTGCCAGCACGGGGACAGTAACTAATGAAAAACTGTTTTTT.

Worth noting for this clone: The junction departs from the called germline gene at one end, perhaps through a read error. This chain links TRBV3-1 (or the pseudogene TRBV3-2) with TRBJ1-4, with 8 bases lining up with TRBD1. Germline CDR1 LGHDT, CDR2 YNNKEL (reference sequence). CDR3 length: 14 residues. CDR3: CASSQEGQVEKLFF. DNA of the CDR3: TGTGCCAGCAGTCAAGAGGGACAGGTTGAAAAACTGTTTTTT.

This chain connects TRBV9 to TRBJ2-3; no clear D gene. V shed 0 bases and J shed 6 bases, with 8 bases lying between them. CDR1 is SGDLS and CDR2 is YYNGEE in the germline V gene. This CDR3 region has 13 residues. The CDR3 sequence: CASSVGPVDTQYF. As DNA, the CDR3 is TGTGCCAGCAGCGTAGGCCCAGTGGATACGCAGTATTTT.

The chain uses TRBV4-1 and TRBJ2-5; 8 bases align to TRBD1. With V trimmed by 4 bases and J by 4 bases, 5 bases remained unmatched. The CDR3 has 14 amino acids. CDR1 and CDR2 (germline): MGHRA, YSYEKL. CDR3: CASSRTGLGETQYF. The CDR3 nucleotides read TGCGCCAGCAGCCGGACAGGGTTGGGAGAGACCCAGTACTTC.

The chain carries TRBV6-2 or TRBV6-3 and TRBJ2-2; TRBD1 matches 7 bases. The germline V gene encodes CDR1 MNHEY and CDR2 SVGEGT. The ends lost 5 bases at V and 6 bases at J; junction bases unmatched: 6. The length of the CDR3 is 14 residues. The CDR3 loop reads CASSLRQGPGELFF. The CDR3 DNA sequence: TGTGCCAGCAGTCTACGACAGGGACCCGGGGAGCTGTTTTTT.

The chain links TRBV29-1 to TRBJ2-7; 8 bases line up with TRBD2. From germline, CDR1 is SQVTM and CDR2 ANQGSEA. With V trimmed by 6 bases and J by 0 bases, 7 bases remained unmatched. The CDR3 is made up of 14 amino acids. CDR3 in amino acids: CSVTGTSDSYEQYF. CDR3 in DNA: TGCAGCGTCACCGGGACTAGTGACTCCTACGAGCAGTACTTC.

The V call is TRBV19, the J call TRBJ2-1; 10 positions match TRBD2. J was trimmed by 1 base and V by 3 bases; bases with no gene match: 12. The CDR3 covers 19 residues. The germline V gene has CDR1 LNHDA and CDR2 SQIVND (reference sequence). The CDR3 nucleotides read TGTGCCAGTAGTATTAGGCTAGCGGGGGCAACTCCTTCCTACAATGAGCAGTTCTTC. The encoded protein is CASSIRLAGATPSYNEQFF.

The V and J genes are TRBV3-1 (or the pseudogene TRBV3-2) and TRBJ1-5; 12 nucleotides line up with TRBD1. The trim removed 4 bases at V and 7 bases at J, leaving 5 bases unmatched. The CDR3 is made up of 15 amino acids. Germline CDR1 reads LGHDT; CDR2 reads YNNKEL (reference sequence). CDR3 DNA sequence: TGTGCCAGCAGCCCAGGGACAGGGGGCCTACAGCCCCAGCATTTT. Protein: CASSPGTGGLQPQHF.

The rearrangement uses TRBV29-1 and TRBJ1-2; a weak D match, TRBD1 (5 bases). The V end lost 4 bases, the J end lost 5 bases, and 11 bases lay between the germline ends. The germline gives CDR1 SQVTM, CDR2 ANQGSEA. The CDR3 spans 12 residues. The CDR3, as DNA: TGCAGCGTTGGGAGTCAGGGATATGGCTACACCTTC. This gives the protein CSVGSQGYGYTF.

A single count supports this clone. The V call is TRBV27, the J call TRBJ2-6; no firm D call. CDR3 size: 15 residues. Germline values: CDR1 MNHEY, CDR2 SMNVEV (reference sequence). Trimming removed 7 bases at V and 2 bases at J, with 12 bases between. The CDR3 nucleotides are TGTGCCAGCACCCCTTTGGGCGCTGGGGCCAACGTCCTGACTTTC. Residues: CASTPLGAGANVLTF.